This T cell receptor (beta chain) originates from a study of blood T cell repertoires in COVID-19. The overall study: Samples taken during acute and convalescent COVID-19 were collected in the United States, Italy and Spain. Sources were T cells, B-cell-depleted T cells, or PBMCs; the material itself was cDNA or gDNA.

This CDR3 comprises 15 residues. Germline V gives CDR1 SGHNT, CDR2 YENEEA. The ends lost 4 bases at V and 5 bases at J; junction bases unmatched: 7. Method: immunoSEQ multiplex PCR; TCRdb's copy keeps in-frame clones and lacks some. The data show roughly 180,000 clones, 88% seen once. This clonotype was sampled from a woman in her 30s with acute or convalescent COVID-19. The chain has TRBV11-3 and TRBJ2-2, with 7 bases that match TRBD2. Sequencing was performed on peripheral blood. The CDR3 DNA sequence: TGTGCCAGCAGCTGGGGGGGATATAAGACCGGGGAGCTGTTTTTT. This encodes CASSWGGYKTGELFF.